The 9 T cell receptor beta chains below were found in one sample sequenced in a study of blood T cell repertoires in COVID-19. The data were produced by immunoSEQ multiplex PCR, yet TCRdb's version contains in-frame clones alone and is incomplete. The sample lists around 100,000 clones; roughly 89% were seen once. Sequenced input: peripheral blood. The receptors stem from a man aged 55 to 70 with COVID-19, enrolled during active disease.

The V gene is TRBV7-8, the J gene TRBJ2-6; no clear D gene. The V and J ends lost 3 bases and 4 bases respectively, with 10 bases between them. CDR3 length equals 15 residues. Germline V gives CDR1 SGHVS, CDR2 FQNEAQ. CDR3 in amino acids: CASSFLSTGANVLTF. The DNA for the CDR3 is TGTGCCAGCAGCTTTTTGTCTACCGGGGCCAACGTCCTGACTTTC.

The gene calls are TRBV5-4 and TRBJ2-2; 7 nucleotides align to TRBD1. CDR3 length: 15 amino acids. Germline V lookup: CDR1 SGHNT, CDR2 YYREEE (reference sequence). Trimming removed 0 bases from V and 7 bases from J; junction bases left unmatched: 6. The CDR3 protein is CASSLAKGGGGELFF. As DNA, the CDR3 is TGTGCCAGCAGCTTGGCCAAAGGGGGCGGCGGGGAGCTGTTTTTT.

V and J are TRBV7-8 and TRBJ1-2; D might be TRBD1 (5 bases). This CDR3 has 15 amino acids. The V gene lost 1 base and the J gene lost 5 bases, with 14 bases spanning the gap. Germline lookup yields CDR1 SGHVS and CDR2 FQNEAQ. The CDR3 region has the DNA TGTGCCAGCAGCTTAGAGGGCAGGGAGGAGTATGGCTACACCTTC. Amino acid sequence: CASSLEGREEYGYTF.

CDR3 DNA sequence: TGTGCCAGCAGCCTCCGAGGGGGAGGGCCGCCCGAGCAGTACTTC. Translated, it gives CASSLRGGGPPEQYF. The rearrangement links TRBV3-1 (or the pseudogene TRBV3-2) to TRBJ2-7, with D possibly being TRBD2 (7 bases). The germline V and J ends were trimmed by 4 bases and 6 bases, with 19 bases remaining between them. The CDR3 is made up of 15 amino acids. The germline gives CDR1 LGHDT, CDR2 YNNKEL (reference sequence).

This chain connects TRBV6-5 to TRBJ2-1; D perhaps matches TRBD1 (6 bases). In germline, CDR1 is MNHEY, CDR2 SVGAGI. The CDR3 has 14 residues. Trimming cost V 0 bases and J 9 bases, with 12 bases left between them. The CDR3 sequence is CASSYSDFRGEQFF. The CDR3 nucleotides are TGTGCCAGCAGTTACTCGGATTTCAGGGGTGAGCAGTTCTTC.

The chain links TRBV14 to TRBJ2-7; D gene ambiguous. The germline V gene has CDR1 SGHDN and CDR2 FVKESK. The CDR3 extends over 12 amino acids. Trimming shortened V by 4 bases and J by 9 bases, and 13 bases separated the two germline ends. The CDR3 DNA is TGTGCCAGCAGCCCGCCTCCTCCGGGGCAGTACTTC. Translation: CASSPPPPGQYF.

The chain joins TRBV5-1 to TRBJ1-1; 8 bases are shared with TRBD1. In germline, CDR1 is SGHRS, CDR2 YFSETQ. Germline trimming cut 4 bases from V and 6 bases from J; bases unmatched to any gene: 14. The CDR3 runs to 16 residues. In DNA form, the CDR3 reads TGCGCCAGCAGCACCTTTGAAAGACAGGGGAAAGCTGAAGCTTTCTTT. Encoded protein: CASSTFERQGKAEAFF. Drawing the rest from reference TRBV5-1 and TRBJ1-1, the complete variable domain is KAGVTQTPRYLIKTRGQQVTLSCSPISGHRSVSWYQQTPGQGLQFLFEYFSETQRNKGNFPGRFSGRQFSNSRSEMNVSTLELGDSALYLCASSTFERQGKAEAFFGQGTRLTVV.

CDR3 amino acids: CAATGTKGYTF. DNA of the CDR3: TGTGCTGCGACAGGTACAAAGGGCTACACCTTC. The rearrangement uses TRBV28 and TRBJ1-2; D may be TRBD1 (6 bases). The CDR3 loop spans 11 amino acids. Germline V CDR1 and CDR2: MDHEN, SYDVKM.

This clone has a single count. V usage is TRBV3-1 (or the pseudogene TRBV3-2) and J usage is TRBJ2-1; 10 nucleotides line up with TRBD2. Trimming at V came to 3 bases and at J to 4 bases, leaving 6 bases not matched to a gene. CDR1 and CDR2 (germline): LGHDT, YNNKEL (reference sequence). The length of the CDR3 is 16 residues. CDR3 sequence reads: CASSHLAGAGYNEQFF. CDR3 nucleotide sequence: TGTGCCAGCAGCCATCTAGCGGGAGCGGGTTACAATGAGCAGTTCTTC.